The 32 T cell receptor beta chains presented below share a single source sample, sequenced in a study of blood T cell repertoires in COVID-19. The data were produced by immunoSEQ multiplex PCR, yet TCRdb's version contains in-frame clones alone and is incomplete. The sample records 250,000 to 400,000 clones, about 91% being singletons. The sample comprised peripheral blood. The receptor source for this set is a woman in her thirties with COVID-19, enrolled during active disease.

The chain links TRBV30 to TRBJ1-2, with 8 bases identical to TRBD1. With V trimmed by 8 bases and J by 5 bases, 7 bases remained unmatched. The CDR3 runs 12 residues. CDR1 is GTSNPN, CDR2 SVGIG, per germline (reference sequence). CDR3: CAGQGRRYGYTF. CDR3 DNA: TGTGCCGGACAGGGCAGAAGGTATGGCTACACCTTC.

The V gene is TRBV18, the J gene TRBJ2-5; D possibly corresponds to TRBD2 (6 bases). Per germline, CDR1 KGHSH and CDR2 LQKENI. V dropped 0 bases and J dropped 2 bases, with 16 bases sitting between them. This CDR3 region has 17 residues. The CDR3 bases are TGTGCCAGCTCACCACCGTGGGGGAGGAGGACACAAGAGACCCAGTACTTC. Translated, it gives CASSPPWGRRTQETQYF.

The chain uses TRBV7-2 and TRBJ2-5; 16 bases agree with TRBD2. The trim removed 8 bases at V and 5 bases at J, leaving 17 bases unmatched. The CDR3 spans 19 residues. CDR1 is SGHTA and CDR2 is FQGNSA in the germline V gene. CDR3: CASAAPGLAGGPVSETQYF. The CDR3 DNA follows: TGTGCCAGCGCCGCACCGGGACTAGCGGGGGGGCCAGTATCGGAGACCCAGTACTTC.

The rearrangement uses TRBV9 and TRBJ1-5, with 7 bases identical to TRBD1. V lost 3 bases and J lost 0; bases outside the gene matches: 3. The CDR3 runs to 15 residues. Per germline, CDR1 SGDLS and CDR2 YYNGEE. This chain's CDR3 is CASSAGTVSNQPQHF. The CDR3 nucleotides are TGTGCCAGCAGCGCAGGGACAGTTAGCAATCAGCCCCAGCATTTT.

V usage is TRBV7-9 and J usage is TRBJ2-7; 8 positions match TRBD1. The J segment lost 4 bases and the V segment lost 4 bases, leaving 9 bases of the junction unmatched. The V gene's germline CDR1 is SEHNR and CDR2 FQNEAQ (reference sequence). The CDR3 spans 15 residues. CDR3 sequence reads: CASSSHRTGRYEQYF. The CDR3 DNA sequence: TGTGCCAGCAGCTCACACCGGACAGGGAGATACGAGCAGTACTTC.

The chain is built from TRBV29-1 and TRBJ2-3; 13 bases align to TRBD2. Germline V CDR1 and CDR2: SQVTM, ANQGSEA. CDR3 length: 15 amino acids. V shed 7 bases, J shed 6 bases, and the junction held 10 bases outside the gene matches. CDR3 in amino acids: CSAEGTSGVGDTQYF. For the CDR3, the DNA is TGCAGCGCTGAGGGGACTAGCGGGGTTGGCGATACGCAGTATTTT.

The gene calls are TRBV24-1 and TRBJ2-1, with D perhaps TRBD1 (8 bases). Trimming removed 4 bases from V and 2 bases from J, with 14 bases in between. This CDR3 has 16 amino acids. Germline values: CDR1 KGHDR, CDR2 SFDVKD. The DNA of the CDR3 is TGTGCCACCAGTGACCCCACAGGGGGGGCCTACAATGAGCAGTTCTTC. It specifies CATSDPTGGAYNEQFF.

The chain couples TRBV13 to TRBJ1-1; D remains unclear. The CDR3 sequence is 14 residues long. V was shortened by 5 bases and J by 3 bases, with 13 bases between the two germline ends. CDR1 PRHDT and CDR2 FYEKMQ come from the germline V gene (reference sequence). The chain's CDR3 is CASSPGFQDTEAFF. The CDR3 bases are TGTGCCAGCAGCCCCGGATTCCAGGACACTGAAGCTTTCTTT.

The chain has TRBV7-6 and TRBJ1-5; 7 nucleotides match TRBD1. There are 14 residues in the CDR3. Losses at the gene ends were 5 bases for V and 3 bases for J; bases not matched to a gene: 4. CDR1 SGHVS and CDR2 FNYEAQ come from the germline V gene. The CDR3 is CASSPTGTNQPQHF. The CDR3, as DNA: TGTGCCAGCAGCCCGACAGGGACCAATCAGCCCCAGCATTTT.

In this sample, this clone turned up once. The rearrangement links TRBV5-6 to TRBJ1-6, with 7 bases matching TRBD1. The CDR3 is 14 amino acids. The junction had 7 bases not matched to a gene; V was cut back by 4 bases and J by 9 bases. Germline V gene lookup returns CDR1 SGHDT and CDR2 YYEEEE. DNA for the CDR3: TGTGCCAGCAGCGTCAGGGGGACTAGTTCACCCCTCCACTTT. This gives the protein CASSVRGTSSPLHF. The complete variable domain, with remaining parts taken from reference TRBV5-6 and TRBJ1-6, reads DAGVTQSPTHLIKTRGQQVTLRCSPKSGHDTVSWYQQALGQGPQFIFQYYEEEERQRGNFPDRFSGHQFPNYSSELNVNALLLGDSALYLCASSVRGTSSPLHFGNGTRLTVT.

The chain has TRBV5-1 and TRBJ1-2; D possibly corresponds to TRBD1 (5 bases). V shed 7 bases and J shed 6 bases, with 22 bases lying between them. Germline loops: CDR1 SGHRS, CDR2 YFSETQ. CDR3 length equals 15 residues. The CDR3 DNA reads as TGCGCCAGCCAATCCCAGTCAGGGAAGGTGAATGGCTACACCTTC. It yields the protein CASQSQSGKVNGYTF.

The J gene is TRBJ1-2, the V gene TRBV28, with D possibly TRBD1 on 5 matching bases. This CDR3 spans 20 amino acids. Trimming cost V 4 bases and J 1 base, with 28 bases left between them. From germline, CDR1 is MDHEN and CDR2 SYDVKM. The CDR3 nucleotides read TGTGCCAGCAGTTCCATCCACGGGGGAGGTTTTGCCGAGAATAACTATGGCTACACCTTC. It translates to CASSSIHGGGFAENNYGYTF.

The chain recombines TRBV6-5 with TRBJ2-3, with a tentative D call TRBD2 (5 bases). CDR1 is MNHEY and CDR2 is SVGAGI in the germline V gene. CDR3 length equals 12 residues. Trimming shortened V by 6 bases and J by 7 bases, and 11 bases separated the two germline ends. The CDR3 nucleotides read TGTGCCAGCAGAGATCCGGGGTATACGCAGTATTTT. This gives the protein CASRDPGYTQYF.

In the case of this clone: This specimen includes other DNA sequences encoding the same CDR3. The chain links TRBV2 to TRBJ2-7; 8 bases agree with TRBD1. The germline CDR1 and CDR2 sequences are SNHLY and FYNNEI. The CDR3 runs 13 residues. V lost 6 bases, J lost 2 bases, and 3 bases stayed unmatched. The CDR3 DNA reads TGTGCCAGCAGGGGGACAGGCCCCTACGAGCAGTACTTC. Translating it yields CASRGTGPYEQYF.

The CDR3 protein is CASSAADRGNYGYTF. DNA for the CDR3: TGTGCCAGCTCAGCCGCCGACAGGGGAAACTATGGCTACACCTTC. V is TRBV18 and J is TRBJ1-2, with 8 positions matching TRBD1. With 5 bases clipped from V and 2 bases from J, the junction kept 7 bases outside the gene matches. This CDR3 comprises 15 residues. Germline CDR1 and CDR2: KGHSH and LQKENI. Together with reference TRBV18 and TRBJ1-2, the CDR3 gives the full variable domain: NAGVMQNPRHLVRRRGQEARLRCSPMKGHSHVYWYRQLPEEGLKFMVYLQKENIIDESGMPKERFSAEFPKEGPSILRIQQVVRGDSAAYFCASSAADRGNYGYTFGSGTRLTVV.

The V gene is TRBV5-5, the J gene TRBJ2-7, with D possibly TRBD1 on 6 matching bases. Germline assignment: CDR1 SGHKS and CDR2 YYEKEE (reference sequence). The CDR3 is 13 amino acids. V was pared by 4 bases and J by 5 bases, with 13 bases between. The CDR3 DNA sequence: TGTGCCAGCAGCATGGGACACACTCACGAGCAGTACGTC. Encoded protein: CASSMGHTHEQYV.

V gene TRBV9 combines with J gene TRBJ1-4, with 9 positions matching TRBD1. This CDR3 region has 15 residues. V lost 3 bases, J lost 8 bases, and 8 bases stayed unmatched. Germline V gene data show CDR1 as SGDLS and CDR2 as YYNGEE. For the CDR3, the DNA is TGTGCCAGCAGCGCCGGGACAGGGATTAACGAAAAACTGTTTTTT. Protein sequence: CASSAGTGINEKLFF.

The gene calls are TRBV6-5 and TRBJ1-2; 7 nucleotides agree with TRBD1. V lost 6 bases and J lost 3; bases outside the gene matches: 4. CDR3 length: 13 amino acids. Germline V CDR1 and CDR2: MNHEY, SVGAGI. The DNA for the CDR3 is TGTGCCAGCAGGCAAGACAGGGACTATGGCTACACCTTC. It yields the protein CASRQDRDYGYTF.

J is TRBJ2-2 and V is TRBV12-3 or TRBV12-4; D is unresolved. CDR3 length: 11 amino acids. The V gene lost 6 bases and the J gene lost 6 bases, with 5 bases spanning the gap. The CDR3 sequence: CASSYAGELFF. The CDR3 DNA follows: TGTGCCAGCAGCTATGCCGGGGAGCTGTTTTTT.

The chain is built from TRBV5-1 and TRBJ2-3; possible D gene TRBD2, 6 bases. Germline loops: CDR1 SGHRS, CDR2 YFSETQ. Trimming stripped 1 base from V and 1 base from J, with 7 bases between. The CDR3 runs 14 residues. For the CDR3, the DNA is TGCGCCAGCAGCTTGTGGAGGGGCACAGATACGCAGTATTTT. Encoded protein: CASSLWRGTDTQYF.

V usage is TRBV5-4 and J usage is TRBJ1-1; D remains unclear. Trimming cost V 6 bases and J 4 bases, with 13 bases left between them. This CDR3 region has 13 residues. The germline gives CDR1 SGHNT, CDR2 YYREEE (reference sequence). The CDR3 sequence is CASTPTGGTEAFF. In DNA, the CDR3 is TGTGCCAGCACCCCTACTGGTGGCACTGAAGCTTTCTTT.

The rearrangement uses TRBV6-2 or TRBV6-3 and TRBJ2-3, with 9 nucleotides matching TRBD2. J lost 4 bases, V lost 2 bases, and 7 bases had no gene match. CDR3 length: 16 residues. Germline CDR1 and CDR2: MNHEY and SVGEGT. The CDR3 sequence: CASSYDRTSASDTQYF. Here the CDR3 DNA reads TGTGCCAGCAGTTACGATCGGACTAGCGCTTCAGATACGCAGTATTTT.

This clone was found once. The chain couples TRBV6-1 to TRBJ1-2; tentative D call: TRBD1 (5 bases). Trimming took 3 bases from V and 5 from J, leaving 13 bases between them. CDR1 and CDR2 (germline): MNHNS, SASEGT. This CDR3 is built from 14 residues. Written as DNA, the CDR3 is TGTGCCAGCAGTGATTTCACAGGCCCTTATGGCTACACCTTC. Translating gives CASSDFTGPYGYTF.

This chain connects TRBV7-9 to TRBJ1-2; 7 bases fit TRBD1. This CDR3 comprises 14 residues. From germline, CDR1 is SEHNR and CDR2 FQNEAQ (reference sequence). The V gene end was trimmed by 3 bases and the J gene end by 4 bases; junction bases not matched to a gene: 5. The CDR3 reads CASSFTGASYGYTF. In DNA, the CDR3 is TGTGCCAGCAGCTTTACAGGGGCCAGCTATGGCTACACCTTC.

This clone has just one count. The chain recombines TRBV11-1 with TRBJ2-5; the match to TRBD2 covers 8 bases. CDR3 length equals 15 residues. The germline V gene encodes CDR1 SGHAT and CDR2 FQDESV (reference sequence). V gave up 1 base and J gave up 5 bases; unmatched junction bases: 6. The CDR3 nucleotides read TGTGCCAGCAGCTTAGTCGGGGGGGCCGGGGAGACCCAGTACTTC. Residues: CASSLVGGAGETQYF. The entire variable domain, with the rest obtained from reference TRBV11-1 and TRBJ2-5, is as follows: EAEVAQSPRYKITEKSQAVAFWCDPISGHATLYWYRQILGQGPELLVQFQDESVVDDSQLPKDRFSAERLKGVDSTLKIQPAELGDSAMYLCASSLVGGAGETQYFGPGTRLLVL.

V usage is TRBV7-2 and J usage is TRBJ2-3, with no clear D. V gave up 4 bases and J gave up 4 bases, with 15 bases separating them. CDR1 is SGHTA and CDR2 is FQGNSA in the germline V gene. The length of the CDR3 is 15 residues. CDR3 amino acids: CASSSVTPYPDTQYF. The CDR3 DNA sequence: TGTGCCAGCAGCTCAGTGACTCCTTACCCAGATACGCAGTATTTT.

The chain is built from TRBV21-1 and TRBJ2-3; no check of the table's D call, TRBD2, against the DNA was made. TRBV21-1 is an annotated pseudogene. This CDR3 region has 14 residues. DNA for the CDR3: TGTGCCACCAGGGGGAGACTCATAATAGATACGCAGTATTTT. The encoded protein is CATRGRLIIDTQYF.

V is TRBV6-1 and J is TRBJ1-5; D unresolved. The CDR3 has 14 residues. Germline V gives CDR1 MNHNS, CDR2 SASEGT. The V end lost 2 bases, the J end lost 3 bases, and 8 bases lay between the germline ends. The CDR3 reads CASSETQANQPQHF. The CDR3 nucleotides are TGTGCCAGCAGTGAAACCCAGGCCAATCAGCCCCAGCATTTT.

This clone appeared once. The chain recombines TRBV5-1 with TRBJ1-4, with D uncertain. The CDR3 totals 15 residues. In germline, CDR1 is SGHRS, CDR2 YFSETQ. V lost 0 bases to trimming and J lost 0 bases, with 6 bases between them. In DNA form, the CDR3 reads TGCGCCAGCAGCTTGGCCCCGGCAACTAATGAAAAACTGTTTTTT. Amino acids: CASSLAPATNEKLFF.

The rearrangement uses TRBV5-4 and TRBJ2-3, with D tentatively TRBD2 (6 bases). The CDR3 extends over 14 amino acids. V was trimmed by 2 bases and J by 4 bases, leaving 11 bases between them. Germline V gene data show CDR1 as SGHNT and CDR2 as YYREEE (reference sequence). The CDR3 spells CASSLRWGADTQYF. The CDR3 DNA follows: TGTGCCAGCAGCTTACGGTGGGGGGCAGATACGCAGTATTTT.

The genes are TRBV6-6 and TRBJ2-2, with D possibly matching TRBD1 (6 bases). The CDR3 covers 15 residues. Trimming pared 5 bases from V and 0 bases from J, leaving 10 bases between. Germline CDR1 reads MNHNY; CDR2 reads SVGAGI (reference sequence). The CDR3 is CASSTWTANTGELFF. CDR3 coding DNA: TGTGCCAGCAGTACGTGGACAGCGAACACCGGGGAGCTGTTTTTT.

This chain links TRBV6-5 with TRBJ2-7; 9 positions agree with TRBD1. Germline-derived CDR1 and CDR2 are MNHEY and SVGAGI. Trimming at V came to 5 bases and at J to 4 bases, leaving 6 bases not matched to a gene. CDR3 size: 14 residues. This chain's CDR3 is CASSLQGAEYEQYV. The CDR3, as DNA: TGTGCCAGCAGTCTACAGGGGGCGGAATACGAGCAGTACGTC.